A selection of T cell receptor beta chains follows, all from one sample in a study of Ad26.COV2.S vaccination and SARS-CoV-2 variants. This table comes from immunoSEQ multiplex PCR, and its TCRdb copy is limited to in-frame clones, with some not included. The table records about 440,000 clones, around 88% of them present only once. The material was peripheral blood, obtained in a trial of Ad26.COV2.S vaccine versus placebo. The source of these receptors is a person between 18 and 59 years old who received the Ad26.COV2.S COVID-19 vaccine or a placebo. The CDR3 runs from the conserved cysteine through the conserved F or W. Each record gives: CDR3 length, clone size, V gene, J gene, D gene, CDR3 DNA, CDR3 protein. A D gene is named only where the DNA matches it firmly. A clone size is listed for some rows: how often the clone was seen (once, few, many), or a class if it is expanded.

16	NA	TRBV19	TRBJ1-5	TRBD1	TGTGCCAGTAGTGTCCTCAGGGGGCGTAGCAATCAGCCCCAGCATTTT	CASSVLRGRSNQPQHF
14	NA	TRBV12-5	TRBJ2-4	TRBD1	TGTGCTAGTGGCGCCAGGGGGCACAAAAACATTCAGTACTTC	CASGARGHKNIQYF
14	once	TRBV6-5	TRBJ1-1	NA	TGTGCCAGCATTCGCCGGGAGGTGAACACTGAAGCTTTCTTT	CASIRREVNTEAFF
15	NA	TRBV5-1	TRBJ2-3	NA	TGCGCCAGCAGCTTGGACGGGCGGGGAGCAGATACGCAGTATTTT	CASSLDGRGADTQYF
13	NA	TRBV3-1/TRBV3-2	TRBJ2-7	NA	TGTGCCAGCAGTCGCGGGACATACTACGAGCAGTACTTC	CASSRGTYYEQYF
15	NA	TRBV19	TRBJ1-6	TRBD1	TGTGCCAGTAGTATAGGCGGACAGGGGAATTCACCCCTCCACTTT	CASSIGGQGNSPLHF
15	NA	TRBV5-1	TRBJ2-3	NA	TGCGCCAGCAGCTTAGATGCGGGACGCACAGATACGCAGTATTTT	CASSLDAGRTDTQYF
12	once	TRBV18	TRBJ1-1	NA	TGTGCCAGCTCATCCGACAGTCTTCAAGCTTTCTTT	CASSSDSLQAFF
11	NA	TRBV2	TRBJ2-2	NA	TGTGCCAGCAGTGGAGGCGGGGAGCTGTTTTTT	CASSGGGELFF
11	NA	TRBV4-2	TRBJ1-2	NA	TGTGCCAGCAGCACGAACTATGGCTACACCTTC	CASSTNYGYTF
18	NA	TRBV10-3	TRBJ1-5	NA	TGTGCCATCAGTGATCCAATAGGGGCAGGCCCTACCAATCAGCCCCAGCATTTT	CAISDPIGAGPTNQPQHF
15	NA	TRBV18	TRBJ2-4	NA	TGTGCCAGCTCACCGACCCCAGGGGAGATAAGCATTCAGTACTTC	CASSPTPGEISIQYF
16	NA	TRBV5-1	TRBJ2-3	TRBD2	TGCGCCAGCAGCCCGGGGGGGGACCCCCGCACAGATACGCAGTATTTT	CASSPGGDPRTDTQYF
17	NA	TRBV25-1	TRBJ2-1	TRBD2	TGTGCCAGCAGTGATACTTCGGCGGGAGGGCCTTACAATGAGCAGTTCTTC	CASSDTSAGGPYNEQFF
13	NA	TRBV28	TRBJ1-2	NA	TGTGCCAGCAGTGGGGACGGGAACTATGGCTACACCTTC	CASSGDGNYGYTF
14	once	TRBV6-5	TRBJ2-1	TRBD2	TGTGCCAGCAGACGGACTAGCGGAAGGGATGAGCAGTTCTTC	CASRRTSGRDEQFF
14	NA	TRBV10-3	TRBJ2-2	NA	TGTGCCACCCGGGACACCGGCTACACCGGGGAGCTGTTTTTT	CATRDTGYTGELFF
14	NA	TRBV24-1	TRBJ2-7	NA	TGTGCCACCAGTGATTTGCGGCAGATCTACGAGCAGTACTTC	CATSDLRQIYEQYF
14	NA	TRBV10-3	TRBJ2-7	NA	TGTGCCATCAGTGAGGTCAGGGGCTCCTACGAGCAGTACTTC	CAISEVRGSYEQYF
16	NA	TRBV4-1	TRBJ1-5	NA	TGCGCCAGCAGCCTCTTAGAGGGTCGGAGCAATCAGCCCCAGCATTTT	CASSLLEGRSNQPQHF
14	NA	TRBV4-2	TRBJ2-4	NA	TGTGCCAGCAGCCAGGGAGGGGGGGGTGGCATTCAGTACTTC	CASSQGGGGGIQYF
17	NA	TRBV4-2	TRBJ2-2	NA	TGTGCCAGCAGCCAAACCCCGGGGAGGACGAACACCGGGGAGCTGTTTTTT	CASSQTPGRTNTGELFF
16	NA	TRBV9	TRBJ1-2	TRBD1	TGTGCCAGCAGCCCCTCGGACAGGGGGGCCCCTGATGGCTACACCTTC	CASSPSDRGAPDGYTF
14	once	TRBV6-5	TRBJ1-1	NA	TGTGCCAGCAGCCCCAGGGCCTGGGGCACTGAAGCTTTCTTT	CASSPRAWGTEAFF
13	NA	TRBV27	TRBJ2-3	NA	TGTGCCAGCAGTTTTGTGGGTTCGGATACGCAGTATTTT	CASSFVGSDTQYF
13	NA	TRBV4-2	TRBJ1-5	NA	TGTGCCAGCAGCTCCCGGTCCGGGCAGCCCCAGCATTTT	CASSSRSGQPQHF
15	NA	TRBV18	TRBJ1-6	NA	TGTGCCAGCTCACCTGCGGAGGGGAATAATTCACCCCTCCACTTT	CASSPAEGNNSPLHF
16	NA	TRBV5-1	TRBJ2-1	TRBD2	TGCGCCAGCAGCTCCCGGACTAGCGGGATTGGGGATACAATGTTCTTC	CASSSRTSGIGDTMFF
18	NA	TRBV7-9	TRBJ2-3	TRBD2	TGTGCCAGCAGCTTCCCAAGGCGGCTAGCGGGAGTAGGGGATACGCAGTATTTT	CASSFPRRLAGVGDTQYF